This T cell receptor (beta chain) was observed in a study of cytomegalovirus exposure and HLA in healthy donors. Findings and caveats of the study: Excluded: some indistinguishable V segments such as TRBV6-2 and TRBV6-3.

The donors (healthy individuals) were bone marrow donors. The CDR3 runs 19 residues. Looked up from germline, CDR1 is MDHEN and CDR2 is SYDVKM. The V end lost 3 bases, the J end lost 2 bases, and 25 bases lay between the germline ends. This clone appeared once. Antigen: not known. PCR involved 60 Vbeta and 13 Jbeta primers. Measured with immunoSEQ multiplex PCR; TCRdb has only the in-frame clones, and not every one. The data show about 250,000 clones, approximately 80% seen once. This clonotype was sampled from a girl under 10 years old in good health and CMV-seronegative. The chain joins TRBV28 to TRBJ2-5, with a possible D match to TRBD2 (6 bases). The sequenced sample was PBMCs. CDR3 bases: TGTGCCAGCAGTTTTTCTTGGCCAAAGACCCAACGGGGGCAAGAGACCCAGTACTTC. Its protein is CASSFSWPKTQRGQETQYF.